This record looks at one T cell receptor beta chain sequence and its context. This clonotype appeared many times. The antigen this receptor binds is unknown. One base away there is no much larger clone; base qualities are not given. The data are from a study of regulatory T cells in long-lasting Graves disease (dated by TCRdb to the early 2020s). For the study in its entirety: Persistent Graves' disease meant more than 5 years of antithyroid drug treatment with TSH receptor autoantibodies that stayed positive. In the clinical cohort, patients with persistent Graves' disease had used antithyroid drugs for an average of roughly 10 years. Patients with persistent Graves' disease were compared with patients with newly diagnosed Graves' disease using TCR sequencing and RNA sequencing of peripheral blood. A total of 35 or so samples underwent TCR sequencing: some 13 from persistent and 20 from newly diagnosed Graves' disease patients. The study took place in China and was registered as a clinical trial.

The investigation overall reported the following: Sequencing and analysis were restricted to the TCR beta chain. Persistent disease showed preferential use of TRBV28, TRBJ1-2 and TRBJ2-5, whereas newly diagnosed disease favored TRBV20-1 and TRBJ2-1. More public clonotypes were shared among persistent patients (under 3,000) than among newly diagnosed patients (under 1,000). The authors acknowledged the small sample size as a limitation that may reduce accuracy. Compared with newly diagnosed patients, patients with persistent Graves' disease had lower TCR Shannon entropy and fewer highly expanded clones, which suggests clonal expansion. Because the primary lesion, thyroid tissue, could not be accessed, the study looked at peripheral blood alone.

Library preparation employed multiplex PCR. The listed sequencing device is Illumina HiSeq 4000. iRepertoire HTBI primers and Arm-PCR amplification of CDR3 regions were used to construct TCR beta libraries. Gel purification was performed on PCR products prior to sequencing. In the source study's methods: Gene usage analysis of CDR3 amino acid clonotypes used the approximately 62 TRBV and around 14 TRBJ segments found across samples. COPE and FqMerger were used to merge the filtered high-quality paired reads into contigs. BLAST was used to align contigs to IMGT TRBV, TRBD and TRBJ reference genes, with CDR3 defined following IMGT. Highly expanded clones were defined as clonotypes with a frequency above 0.1%. Repertoire diversity was measured by Shannon entropy, and V-J evenness by the Gini coefficient. A clonotype found in more than one individual was treated as public. TCRdb itself trimmed the public reads at Q25 with fastp, ran MiXCR and retained productive beta chains. Records with the same CDR3 protein are collapsed into one entry carrying the most frequent genes and DNA. TCRdb assigned the V and J calls; the authors' analysis was not used. Counted in this sample were roughly 360,000 distinct CDR3 sequences; 20% to 25% of them appeared once. In total, the top ten clones hold approximately 27% of the sample.

From a lookup of the germline V gene (reference sequence), CDR1 and CDR2 are DFQATT and SNEGSKA. The junction carries 8 bases between V and J, which are trimmed by 7 bases and 8 bases respectively. Spanning cysteine to phenylalanine, the CDR3 consists of 10 amino acids. Left in the record is the CDR3 DNA by itself, 30 bases read in frame from the first base. The sample's time point, from its label and the paper: persistent/refractory GD, antithyroid drugs over 5 years with positive TRAb. For both TCR sequencing and RNA sequencing, RNA was extracted from PBMCs in TRIzol. Graves' disease was diagnosed according to American Thyroid Association guidelines. Patients for the study were recruited at an endocrinology department in Xi'an, China. Each patient gave approximately 10 milliliters of peripheral blood, collected in an EDTA anticoagulant tube. PBMCs were isolated by Ficoll Paque Plus density gradient separation without further T cell sorting. An Agilent 2100 Bioanalyzer and agarose gel were used to check RNA quality, and a NanoDrop 2000 was used to measure RNA concentration.

The source was peripheral blood mononuclear cells (PBMCs), collected when the disease was refractory, from a patient treated with antithyroid drugs. This TCR came from a woman aged 40-49 years with Graves disease. Donor details come from another sample of the same person, matched by shared clones. The V and J segments used are TRBV20-1 and TRBJ1-4, with an unclear D gene assignment. The base sequence is TGCAGTGTCGAGGACGAAAAACTGTTTTTT. It translates as CSVEDEKLFF.